This T cell receptor (beta chain) originates from a study of spatial heterogeneity in lung cancer. Study information: Raw reads contained each unique TCR and UMI combination more than ten times on average.

This clonotype was seen repeatedly, ten times or more. What it recognizes is unknown. Between the trimmed V and J ends, which lost 4 bases and 2 bases, there was a span of 12 bases. CDR3 length equals 15 residues. As for time point: sample taken at primary tumor resection. Unsorted samples of tumor, nontumor lung or frozen PBMC had their whole RNA sequenced. General observations from the study: Follow-up blood showed ubiquitous expanded tumor TCRs less than blood at resection did.

One entry per CDR3 protein, called by TCRdb with MiXCR from the 5' RACE reads. The sample records some 12,000 distinct CDR3 sequences, 14% being singletons. The TCR sequence derives from a female donor with early-stage non-small cell lung cancer. The chain links TRBV12-3 or TRBV12-4 to TRBJ1-5; D not resolved. Material: PBMCs, obtained at surgery. The CDR3 nucleotides are TGTGCCAGCAGTTCGGGGTATCTTGGCAATCAGCCCCAGCATTTT. It translates to CASSSGYLGNQPQHF.